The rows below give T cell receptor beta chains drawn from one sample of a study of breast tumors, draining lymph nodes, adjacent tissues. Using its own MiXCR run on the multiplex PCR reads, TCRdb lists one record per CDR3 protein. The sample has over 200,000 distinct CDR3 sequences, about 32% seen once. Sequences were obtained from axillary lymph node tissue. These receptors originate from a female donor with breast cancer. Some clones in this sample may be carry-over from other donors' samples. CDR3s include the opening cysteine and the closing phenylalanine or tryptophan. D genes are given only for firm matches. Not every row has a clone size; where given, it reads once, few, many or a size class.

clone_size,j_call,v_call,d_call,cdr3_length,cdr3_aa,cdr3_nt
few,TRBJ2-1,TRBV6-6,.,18,CASSYSGTEPNGGNEQFF,TGTGCCAGCAGTTACTCCGGGACTGAGCCGAACGGTGGGAATGAGCAGTTCTTC
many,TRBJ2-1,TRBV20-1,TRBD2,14,CSAQREGSYNEQFF,TGCAGTGCTCAGCGGGAGGGCTCCTACAATGAGCAGTTCTTC
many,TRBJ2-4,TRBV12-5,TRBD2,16,CASGLSLAGGSNIQYF,TGTGCTAGTGGCCTCTCCCTAGCGGGAGGTTCTAACATTCAGTACTTC
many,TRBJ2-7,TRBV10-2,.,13,CASTRQAQYEQYF,TGCGCCAGCACTCGACAGGCTCAATACGAGCAGTACTTC
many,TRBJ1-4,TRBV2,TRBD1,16,CASRVDAGQGNEKLFF,TGTGCCAGCAGGGTAGACGCGGGACAGGGAAATGAAAAACTGTTTTTT
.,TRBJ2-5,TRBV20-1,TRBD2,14,CSTTSGRATETQYF,TGCAGTACGACTAGCGGGAGGGCCACGGAGACCCAGTACTTC
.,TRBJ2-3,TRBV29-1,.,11,CSAGQGDTQYF,TGCAGCGCTGGGCAGGGAGATACGCAGTATTTT
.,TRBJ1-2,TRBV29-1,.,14,CSVPTDGISYGHTF,TGCAGCGTCCCCACGGACGGAATAAGCTATGGCCACACCTTC
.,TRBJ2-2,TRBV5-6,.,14,CASSRPGAAGELFF,TGTGCCAGCAGCCGCCCAGGGGCGGCCGGGGAGCTGTTTTTT
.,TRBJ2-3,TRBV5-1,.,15,CASSLDRAETDTQCF,TGCGCCAGCAGCTTGGACCGAGCGGAGACAGATACGCAGTGTTTT
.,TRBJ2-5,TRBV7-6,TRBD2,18,CASSSYSLAGNTGETQYF,TGTGCCAGCAGCTCGTATTCTCTAGCGGGGAACACCGGGGAGACCCAGTACTTC
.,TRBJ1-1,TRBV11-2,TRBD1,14,CAGSSDRRRTEAFF,TGTGCCGGCAGCTCGGACAGGCGGCGCACTGAAGCTTTCTTT
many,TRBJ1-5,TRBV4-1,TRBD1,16,CASSPLGDRLNQPQHF,TGCGCCAGCAGCCCGTTGGGGGACAGGCTAAATCAGCCCCAGCATTTT
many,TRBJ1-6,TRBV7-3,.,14,CASSLSAASSPLHF,TGTGCCAGCAGCTTAAGTGCGGCAAGTTCACCCCTCCACTTT
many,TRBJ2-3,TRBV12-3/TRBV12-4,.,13,CASSFRAADTQYF,TGTGCCAGCAGTTTCCGGGCCGCAGATACGCAGTATTTT
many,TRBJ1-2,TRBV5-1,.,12,CASSLSDSGYTF,TGCGCCAGCAGCTTGTCAGACAGTGGCTACACCTTC
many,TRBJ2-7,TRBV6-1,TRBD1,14,CASSTDRGPYEQYF,TGTGCCAGCAGTACCGACAGGGGGCCCTACGAGCAGTACTTC
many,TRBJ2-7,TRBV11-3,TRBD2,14,CASARTSVTYEQYF,TGTGCCAGCGCCCGGACTAGCGTTACCTACGAGCAGTACTTC
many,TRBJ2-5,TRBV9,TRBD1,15,CASSVAWDSQETQYF,TGTGCCAGCAGCGTAGCATGGGACAGCCAAGAGACCCAGTACTTC
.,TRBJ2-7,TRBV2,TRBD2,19,CASSELVLAGGKISYGQYF,TGTGCCAGCAGTGAACTGGTGCTAGCGGGAGGAAAGATCTCCTACGGGCAGTACTTC
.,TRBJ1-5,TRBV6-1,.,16,CASSQRGHFSNQPQHF,TGTGCCAGCAGTCAACGGGGACACTTTAGCAATCAGCCCCAGCATTTT
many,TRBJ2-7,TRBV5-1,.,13,CASSLDFSYEQYF,TGCGCCAGCAGCTTGGATTTCTCCTACGAGCAGTACTTC
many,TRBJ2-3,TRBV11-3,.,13,CASSLPGTDTQYF,TGTGCCAGCAGCTTACCGGGCACAGATACGCAGTATTTT
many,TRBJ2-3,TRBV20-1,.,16,CSARDSHRSEADTQYF,TGCAGTGCTAGAGACTCACATAGGTCGGAGGCAGATACGCAGTATTTT
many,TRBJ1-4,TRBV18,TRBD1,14,CASSPGQSNEKLFF,TGTGCCAGCTCACCGGGACAGTCTAATGAAAAACTGTTTTTT
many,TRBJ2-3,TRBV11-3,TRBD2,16,CASSFLAGGQTDTQYF,TGTGCCAGCAGCTTTTTGGCGGGAGGGCAAACAGATACGCAGTATTTT
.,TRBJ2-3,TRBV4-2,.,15,CASSQGRPPGDTQYF,TGTGCCAGCAGCCAAGGTCGGCCCCCCGGAGATACGCAGTATTTT
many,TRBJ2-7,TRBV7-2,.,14,CASSLVGGRYEQYF,TGTGCCAGCAGCTTAGTCGGGGGGCGCTACGAGCAGTACTTC
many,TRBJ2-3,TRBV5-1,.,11,CASTFTDTQYF,TGCGCCAGCACCTTCACAGATACGCAGTATTTT
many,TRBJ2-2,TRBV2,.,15,CASTPVLAFTGELFF,TGTGCCAGCACACCCGTACTAGCATTCACCGGGGAGCTGTTTTTT
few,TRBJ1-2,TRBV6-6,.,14,CASSHGGRDYGYTF,TGTGCCAGCAGTCACGGGGGGCGAGACTATGGCTACACCTTC
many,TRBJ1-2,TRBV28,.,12,CASSGRSYGYTF,TGTGCCAGCAGCGGACGCTCCTATGGCTACACCTTC
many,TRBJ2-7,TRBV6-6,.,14,CASSYLVIPYEQYF,TGTGCCAGCAGTTACCTGGTGATCCCCTACGAGCAGTACTTC
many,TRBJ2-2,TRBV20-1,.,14,CSARAAGMAGELFF,TGCAGTGCTAGGGCAGCAGGGATGGCCGGGGAGCTGTTTTTT
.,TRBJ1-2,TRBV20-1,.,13,CTARLGGSYGYTF,TGCACCGCTAGATTGGGGGGCAGCTATGGCTACACCTTC